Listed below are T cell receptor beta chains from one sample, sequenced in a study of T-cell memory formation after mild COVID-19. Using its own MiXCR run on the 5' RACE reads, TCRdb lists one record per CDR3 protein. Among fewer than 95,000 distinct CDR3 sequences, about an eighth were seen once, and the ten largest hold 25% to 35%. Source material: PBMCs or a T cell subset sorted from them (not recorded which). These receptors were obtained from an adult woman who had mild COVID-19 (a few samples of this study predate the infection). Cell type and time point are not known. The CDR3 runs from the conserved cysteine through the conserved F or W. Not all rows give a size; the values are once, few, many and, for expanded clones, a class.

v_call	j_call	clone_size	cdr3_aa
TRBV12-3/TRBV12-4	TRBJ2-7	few	CASSGTAPYEQYF
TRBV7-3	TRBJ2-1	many	CADPTGENEQFF
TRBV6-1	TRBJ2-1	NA	CASSDDRRYGDEQFF
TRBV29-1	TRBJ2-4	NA	CSVDWFGSEAKNIQYF
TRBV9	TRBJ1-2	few	CASSVLPQRQGYYGYTF
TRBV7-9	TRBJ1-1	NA	CASSFPNTEAFF
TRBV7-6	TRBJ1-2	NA	CASSPGTGGNPNYGYTF
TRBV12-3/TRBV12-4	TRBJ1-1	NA	CASSWGGVNTEAFF
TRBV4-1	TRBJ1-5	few	CASSSESNQPQHF
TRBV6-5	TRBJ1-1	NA	CASSYWMGAGITEAFF
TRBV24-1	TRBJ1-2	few	CATWGANYGYTF
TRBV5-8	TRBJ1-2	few	CASSLLRTGVINTF
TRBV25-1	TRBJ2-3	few	CASTPIAGGDTDTQYF
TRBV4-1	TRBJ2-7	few	CASSQVAGKRTYEQYF
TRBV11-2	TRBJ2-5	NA	CASSHLTSAHQETQYF
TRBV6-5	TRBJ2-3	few	CASSYSGRGGLTDTQYF
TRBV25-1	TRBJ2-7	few	CASSAGNLIYEQYF
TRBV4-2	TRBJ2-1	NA	CASSQTSGTSGDNEQFF
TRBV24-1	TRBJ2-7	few	CATSGSGIDEQYF
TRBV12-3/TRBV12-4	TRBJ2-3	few	CASRPRQAPITDTQYF
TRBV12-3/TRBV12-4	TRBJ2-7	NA	CASSLYPGNEQYF
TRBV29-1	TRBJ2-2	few	CSVEEHSPGELFF
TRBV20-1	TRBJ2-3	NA	CSASSRDGYTDTQYF
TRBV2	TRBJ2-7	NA	CASSEPGSYEQYF
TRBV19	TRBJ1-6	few	CASTIGTGLGNSPLHF
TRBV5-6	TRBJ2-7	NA	CATSVGSGRIYEQYF
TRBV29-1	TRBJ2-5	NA	CSVDGGKTGWETQYF
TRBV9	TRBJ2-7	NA	CASSPNGGYEQYF
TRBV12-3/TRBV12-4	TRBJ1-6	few	CASSQGQGSDSPLHF
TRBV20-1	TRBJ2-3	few	CSARDKLAVDTQYF
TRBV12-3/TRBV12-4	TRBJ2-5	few	CASSPEDLEVGETQYF
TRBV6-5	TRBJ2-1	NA	CASSYSSTDEQFF
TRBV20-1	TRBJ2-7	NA	CSAISPGLAGSYEQYF
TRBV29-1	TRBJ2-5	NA	CSVEDTYQETQYF
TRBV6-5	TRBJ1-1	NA	CASSAGSRKTEAFF
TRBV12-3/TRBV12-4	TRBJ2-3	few	CASISTALATDTQYF
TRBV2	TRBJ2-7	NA	CASLDSGSHEQYF
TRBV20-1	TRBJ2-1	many	CSARDGGYEQFF
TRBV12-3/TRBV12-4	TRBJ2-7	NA	CASSTLRGRGYEQYF
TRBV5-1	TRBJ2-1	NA	CASSHGQGGVHSYNEQFF
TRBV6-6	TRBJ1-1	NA	CASSYLEPGQGADTEAFF
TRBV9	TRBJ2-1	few	CASSVDGRVLNNEQFF
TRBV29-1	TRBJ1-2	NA	CSVDQAGGDLTF
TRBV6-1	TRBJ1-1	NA	CASSEVQGTEAFF
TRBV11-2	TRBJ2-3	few	CASSLWGGYSTDTQYF
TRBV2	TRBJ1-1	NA	CASSERTSGGTEAFF
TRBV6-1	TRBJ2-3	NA	CASSEIRDPDTQYF
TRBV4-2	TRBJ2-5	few	CASSQGQGGGETQYF
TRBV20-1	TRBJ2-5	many	CSARDPARPQETQYF
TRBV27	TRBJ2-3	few	CASSSYPPDGSRTDTQYF
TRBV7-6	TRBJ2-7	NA	CASSSYGASYEQYF
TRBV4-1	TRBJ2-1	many	CASSLWTSGGAPVYNEQFF
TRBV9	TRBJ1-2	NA	CASSAQDTGYTF
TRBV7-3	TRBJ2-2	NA	CASSLTWTGYTGELFF
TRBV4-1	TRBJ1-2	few	CASRRTGLGGYTF
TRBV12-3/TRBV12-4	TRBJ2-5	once	CAVRASSETQYF
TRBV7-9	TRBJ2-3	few	CASSLAGVSVDTQYF
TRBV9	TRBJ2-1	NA	CASSVALNEQFF